This T cell receptor beta chain was recorded in a study of cytomegalovirus exposure and HLA in healthy donors. Whole-study context: It was reported in a later analysis that the 100 to 150 validation repertoires used the same platform as the roughly 670 first-cohort repertoires.

Findings and caveats of the study: Reported performance of the classifier showed diagnosis of cytomegalovirus status with high specificity and sensitivity. While the bulk of TCR sequences proved rare, some public TCRs turned up in many donors.

Libraries were prepared by immunoSEQ multiplex PCR; TCRdb keeps only in-frame clonotypes and omits some of them. The sample contains roughly 200,000 clones, around nine tenths of which appear only once. Worth noting for this clone: Its cognate antigen is unknown.

This CDR3 region has 16 residues. CDR1 is SGDLS and CDR2 is YYNGEE in the germline V gene. V was clipped by 3 bases and J by 4 bases, with 19 bases between them. Sequencing was carried out using PBMCs. The chain carries TRBV9 and TRBJ1-1, with D uncertain. This clonotype was obtained from a man aged 25 to 40 in good health and CMV-seropositive. Written as DNA, the CDR3 is TGTGCCAGCAGCGGCCTAGAAGTGGGGAGAGGCACTGAAGCTTTCTTT. Amino acids: CASSGLEVGRGTEAFF.